This T cell receptor beta chain was retrieved from a study of shared clonotypes between healthy human individuals. Per the germline V gene, CDR1 is SGDLS and CDR2 is YYNGEE. The germline V and J ends were trimmed by 3 bases and 4 bases, with 13 bases remaining between them. This CDR3 has 14 amino acids. Assay used: immunoSEQ multiplex PCR; TCRdb lists only in-frame clones, some missing. Here the sample spans roughly 2.2 million clones, approximately 90% being singletons. Splitting of CD4+ cells produced CD45RA+ naive and CD45RA-negative memory subsets. The TCR sequence derives from a man aged 18 to 30 in good health. Some clones in this sample may be carry-over from other donors' samples. This sequence joins TRBV9 and TRBJ1-2, with a weak D call TRBD1 (5 bases). The sample comprised naive CD4+ T cells from PBMCs. Subset specified: CD45RA+ positively selected. CDR3 in amino acids: CASSALQGTYGYTF. The CDR3 nucleotides read TGTGCCAGCAGCGCCCTACAAGGGACCTATGGCTACACCTTC.